One sample yielded the 3 T cell receptor beta chains listed below, sequenced in a study of Graves' ophthalmopathy and Graves' hyperthyroidism. As the template, RNA transcripts were used to amplify TCR beta CDR3 regions. HTBI primers were employed in first-round RT-PCR, then a second-round multiplex PCR followed. In TCRdb, the multiplex PCR reads were re-called with MiXCR into one record per CDR3 protein. Among about 620,000 distinct CDR3 sequences, 22% were seen once, and the ten largest hold around 6.9%. The specimen sequenced was peripheral blood. Every receptor here comes from a woman between 18 and 29 years old with stable Graves' hyperthyroidism. Some clones in this sample may be carry-over from other donors' samples.

This chain joins TRBV15 and TRBJ1-2; D is undetermined. Germline CDR1 and CDR2: LNHNV and YYDKDF (reference sequence). Trimming removed 6 bases from V and 4 bases from J, with 12 bases in between. The CDR3 length is 13 residues. CDR3 DNA sequence: TGTGCCACCAGTTCGCCAGGAATCTATGGCTACACCTTC. This sequence encodes CATSSPGIYGYTF.

This clonotype was picked up many times. The genes are TRBV20-1 and TRBJ2-7; 14 nucleotides line up with TRBD2. CDR3 length: 18 amino acids. V was pared by 5 bases and J by 2 bases, with 14 bases of the junction left unmatched. The germline V gene has CDR1 DFQATT and CDR2 SNEGSKA (reference sequence). CDR3 region: CSAGRGTSGRGGAYEQYF. As DNA, the CDR3 is TGCAGTGCTGGTCGCGGGACTAGCGGGAGAGGAGGGGCCTACGAGCAGTACTTC.

This clonotype was detected ten times or more. This chain uses TRBV12-3 or TRBV12-4 with TRBJ2-7, with D perhaps assigned TRBD1 or TRBD2 (7 bases each). This CDR3 spans 13 amino acids. V was pared by 5 bases and J by 6 bases, with 14 bases between. CDR3 in amino acids: CASSHDREGEQYF. DNA of the CDR3: TGTGCCAGCAGTCATGACAGGGAGGGCGAGCAGTACTTC.